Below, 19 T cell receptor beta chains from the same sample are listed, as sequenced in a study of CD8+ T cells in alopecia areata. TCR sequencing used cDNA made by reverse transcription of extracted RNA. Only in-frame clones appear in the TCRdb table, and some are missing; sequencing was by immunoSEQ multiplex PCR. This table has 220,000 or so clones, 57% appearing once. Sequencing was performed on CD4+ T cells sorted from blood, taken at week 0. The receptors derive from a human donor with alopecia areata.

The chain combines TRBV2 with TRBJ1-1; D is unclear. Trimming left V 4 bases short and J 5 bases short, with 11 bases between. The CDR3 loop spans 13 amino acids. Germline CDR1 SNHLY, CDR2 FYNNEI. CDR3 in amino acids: CASSGGPWTEAFF. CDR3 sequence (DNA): TGTGCCAGCAGTGGGGGTCCATGGACTGAAGCTTTCTTT.

In nucleotides, the CDR3 is TGCAGCGTCCGAGGGACACCTACACTGAACACTGAAGCTTTCTTT. As protein: CSVRGTPTLNTEAFF. The chain carries TRBV29-1 and TRBJ1-1; TRBD1 might be the D (6 bases). This CDR3 region has 15 residues. Trimming left V 6 bases short and J 0 bases short, with 17 bases between. The germline V gene encodes CDR1 SQVTM and CDR2 ANQGSEA.

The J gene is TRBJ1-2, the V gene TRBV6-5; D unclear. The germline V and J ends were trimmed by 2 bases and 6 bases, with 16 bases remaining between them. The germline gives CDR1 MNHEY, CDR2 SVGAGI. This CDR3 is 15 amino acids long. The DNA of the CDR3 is TGTGCCAGCAGTTACGGAGGACCCCCCGAGAATGGCTACACCTTC. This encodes CASSYGGPPENGYTF.

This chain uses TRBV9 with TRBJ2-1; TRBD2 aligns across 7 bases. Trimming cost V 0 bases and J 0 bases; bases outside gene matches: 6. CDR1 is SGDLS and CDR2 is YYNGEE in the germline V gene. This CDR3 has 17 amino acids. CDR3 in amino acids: CASSVEGLLSSYNEQFF. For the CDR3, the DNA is TGTGCCAGCAGCGTAGAGGGACTACTGAGCTCCTACAATGAGCAGTTCTTC.

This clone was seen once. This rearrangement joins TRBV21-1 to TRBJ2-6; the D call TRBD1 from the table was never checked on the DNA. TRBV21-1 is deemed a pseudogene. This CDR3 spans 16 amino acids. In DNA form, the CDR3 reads TGTGCCAGCAGCAAAGCGCCAGGGGTTGGGGCCAACGTCCTGACTTTC. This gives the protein CASSKAPGVGANVLTF.

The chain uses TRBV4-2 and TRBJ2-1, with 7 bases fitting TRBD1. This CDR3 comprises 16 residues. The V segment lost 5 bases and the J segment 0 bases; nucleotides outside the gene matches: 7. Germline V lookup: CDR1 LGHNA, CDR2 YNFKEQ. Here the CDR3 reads CASSGRGGGSYNEQFF. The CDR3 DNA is TGTGCCAGCAGCGGCCGAGGGGGCGGCTCCTACAATGAGCAGTTCTTC.

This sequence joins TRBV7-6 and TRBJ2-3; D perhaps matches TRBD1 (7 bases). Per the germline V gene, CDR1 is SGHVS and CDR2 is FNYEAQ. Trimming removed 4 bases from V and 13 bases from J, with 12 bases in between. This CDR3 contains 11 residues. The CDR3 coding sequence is TGTGCCAGCAGCTCCACAGGGGAGGAGTATTTT. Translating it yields CASSSTGEEYF.

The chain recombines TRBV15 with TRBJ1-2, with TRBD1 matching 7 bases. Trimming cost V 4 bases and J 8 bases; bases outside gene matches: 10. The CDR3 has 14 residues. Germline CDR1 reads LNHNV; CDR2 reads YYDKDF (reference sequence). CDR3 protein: CATSTFDRASGYTF. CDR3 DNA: TGTGCCACCAGCACCTTCGACAGGGCGTCGGGCTACACCTTC.

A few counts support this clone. The CDR3 coding sequence is TGTGCCAGCAGACCCCGACAGGGGGCGAGCTACGAGCAGTACTTC. Translating it yields CASRPRQGASYEQYF. The V and J genes are TRBV27 and TRBJ2-7; 10 positions agree with TRBD1. J gave up 3 bases and V 6 bases, and 8 bases lay outside the gene matches. The CDR3 runs to 15 residues. Looked up from germline, CDR1 is MNHEY and CDR2 is SMNVEV (reference sequence).

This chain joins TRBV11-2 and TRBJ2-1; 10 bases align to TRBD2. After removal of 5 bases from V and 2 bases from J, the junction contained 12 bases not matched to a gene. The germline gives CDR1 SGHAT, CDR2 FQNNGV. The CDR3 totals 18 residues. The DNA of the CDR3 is TGTGCCAGCAGCCCATCGACGCAAAGCGGGGGGGCCTACAATGAGCAGTTCTTC. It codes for CASSPSTQSGGAYNEQFF.

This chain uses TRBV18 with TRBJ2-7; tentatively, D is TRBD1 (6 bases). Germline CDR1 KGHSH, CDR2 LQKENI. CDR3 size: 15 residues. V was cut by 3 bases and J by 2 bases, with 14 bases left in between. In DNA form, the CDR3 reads TGTGCCAGCTCACCCTCGACAGGTTATACCTACGAGCAGTACTTC. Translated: CASSPSTGYTYEQYF.

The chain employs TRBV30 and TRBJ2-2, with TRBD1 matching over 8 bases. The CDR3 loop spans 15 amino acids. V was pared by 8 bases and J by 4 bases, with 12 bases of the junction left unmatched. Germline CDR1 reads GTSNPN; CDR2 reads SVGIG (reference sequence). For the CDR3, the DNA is TGTGCCCTTGCCCAGGGGGCTTTGAGCACCGGGGAGCTGTTTTTT. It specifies CALAQGALSTGELFF.

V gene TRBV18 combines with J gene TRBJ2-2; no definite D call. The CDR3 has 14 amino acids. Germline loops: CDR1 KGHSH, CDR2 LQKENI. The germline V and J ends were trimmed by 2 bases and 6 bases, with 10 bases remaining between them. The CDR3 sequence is CASSPKSTPGELFF. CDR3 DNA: TGTGCCAGCTCACCAAAGAGTACGCCCGGGGAGCTGTTTTTT. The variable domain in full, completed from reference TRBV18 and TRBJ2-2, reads NAGVMQNPRHLVRRRGQEARLRCSPMKGHSHVYWYRQLPEEGLKFMVYLQKENIIDESGMPKERFSAEFPKEGPSILRIQQVVRGDSAAYFCASSPKSTPGELFFGEGSRLTVL.

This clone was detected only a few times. The CDR3 region has the DNA TGCAGCGTTGTTTCCGGGACGTCGGGCTCTGGAAACACCATATATTTT. Encoded protein: CSVVSGTSGSGNTIYF. The genes are TRBV29-1 and TRBJ1-3; weak D call: TRBD1 (5 bases). Germline values: CDR1 SQVTM, CDR2 ANQGSEA. The V and J ends lost 4 bases and 0 bases respectively, with 16 bases between them. CDR3 length: 16 residues.

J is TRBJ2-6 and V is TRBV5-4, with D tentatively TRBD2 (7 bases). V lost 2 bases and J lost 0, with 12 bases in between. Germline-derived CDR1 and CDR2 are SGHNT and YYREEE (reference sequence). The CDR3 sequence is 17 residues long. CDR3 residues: CASSLQRGGSGANVLTF. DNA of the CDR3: TGTGCCAGCAGCTTACAAAGGGGGGGCTCTGGGGCCAACGTCCTGACTTTC. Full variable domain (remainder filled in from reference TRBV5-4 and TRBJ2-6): ETGVTQSPTHLIKTRGQQVTLRCSSQSGHNTVSWYQQALGQGPQFIFQYYREEENGRGNFPPRFSGLQFPNYSSELNVNALELDDSALYLCASSLQRGGSGANVLTFGAGSRLTVL.

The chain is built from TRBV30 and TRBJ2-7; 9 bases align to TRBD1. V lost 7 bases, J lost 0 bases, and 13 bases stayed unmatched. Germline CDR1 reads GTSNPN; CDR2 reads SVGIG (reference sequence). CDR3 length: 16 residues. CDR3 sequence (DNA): TGTGCCTACTCCTTACACGGACAGGGGAGCTCCTACGAGCAGTACTTC. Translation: CAYSLHGQGSSYEQYF. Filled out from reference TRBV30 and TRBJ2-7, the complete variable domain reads SQTIHQWPATLVQPVGSPLSLECTVEGTSNPNLYWYRQAAGRGLQLLFYSVGIGQISSEVPQNLSASRPQDRQFILSSKKLLLSDSGFYLCAYSLHGQGSSYEQYFGPGTRLTVT.

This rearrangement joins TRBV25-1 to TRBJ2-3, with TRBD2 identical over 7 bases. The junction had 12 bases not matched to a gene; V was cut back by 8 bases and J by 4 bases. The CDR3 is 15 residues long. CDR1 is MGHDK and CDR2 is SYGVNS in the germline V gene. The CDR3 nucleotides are TGTGCCAGCCGGGGTGAAAGCGGGAACCCAGATACGCAGTATTTT. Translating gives CASRGESGNPDTQYF.

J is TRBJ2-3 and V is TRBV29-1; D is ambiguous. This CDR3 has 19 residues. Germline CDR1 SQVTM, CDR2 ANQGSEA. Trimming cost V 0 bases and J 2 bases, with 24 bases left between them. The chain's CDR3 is CSVEDRAEFRLGITDTQYF. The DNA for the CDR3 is TGCAGCGTTGAAGATCGGGCGGAATTCAGATTGGGGATCACAGATACGCAGTATTTT.

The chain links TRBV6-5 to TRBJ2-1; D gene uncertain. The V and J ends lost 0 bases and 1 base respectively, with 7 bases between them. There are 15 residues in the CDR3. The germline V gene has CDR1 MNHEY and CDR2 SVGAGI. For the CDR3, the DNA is TGTGCCAGCAGTTACTCAGCGCGTTCCTACAATGAGCAGTTCTTC. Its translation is CASSYSARSYNEQFF.